The 17 T cell receptor beta chains below all came from one sample that was sequenced in a study of blood T cell repertoires in COVID-19. Generated by immunoSEQ multiplex PCR, the TCRdb table keeps only in-frame clones and is missing some. The sample has some 150,000 clones; approximately 84% are singletons. Source material: peripheral blood. Source of these receptors: a middle-aged man who had recovered from COVID-19.

This clone has only one observation. The rearrangement links TRBV6-5 to TRBJ2-3; 9 bases align to TRBD1. Germline V gives CDR1 MNHEY, CDR2 SVGAGI. Trimming removed 10 bases from V and 0 bases from J; junction bases left unmatched: 5. The CDR3 covers 14 residues. The CDR3 bases are TGTGCCACGATTACAGGGGGCAGCACAGATACGCAGTATTTT. Its translation is CATITGGSTDTQYF.

The genes are TRBV5-5 and TRBJ1-3; D is undetermined. CDR3 length equals 18 residues. Trimming removed 0 bases from V and 0 bases from J, with 16 bases in between. The germline CDR1 and CDR2 sequences are SGHKS and YYEKEE (reference sequence). The CDR3 reads CASSLAPNLLYSGNTIYF. DNA for the CDR3: TGTGCCAGCAGCTTGGCTCCTAATCTCCTTTACTCTGGAAACACCATATATTTT. The variable domain in full, completed from reference TRBV5-5 and TRBJ1-3, reads DAGVTQSPTHLIKTRGQQVTLRCSPISGHKSVSWYQQVLGQGPQFIFQYYEKEERGRGNFPDRFSARQFPNYSSELNVNALLLGDSALYLCASSLAPNLLYSGNTIYFGEGSWLTVV.

This clone was counted once. The chain joins TRBV3-1 (or the pseudogene TRBV3-2) to TRBJ1-2; TRBD1 matches 8 bases. Germline V CDR1 and CDR2: LGHDT, YNNKEL (reference sequence). The CDR3 length is 14 residues. V dropped 4 bases and J dropped 6; count of bases not matched to a gene: 7. The CDR3 is CASSPRQGLDGYTF. The CDR3 DNA sequence: TGTGCCAGCAGCCCAAGACAGGGGTTGGATGGCTACACCTTC.

The rearrangement uses TRBV11-1 and TRBJ2-7; 7 positions match TRBD1. This CDR3 has 12 residues. CDR1 is SGHAT and CDR2 is FQDESV in the germline V gene (reference sequence). The V and J ends lost 5 bases and 3 bases, in that order; junction bases with no gene match: 1. CDR3 nucleotides: TGTGCCAGCAGCCGGGACAGCTACGAGCAGTACTTC. This sequence encodes CASSRDSYEQYF.

This chain links TRBV30 with TRBJ2-1; 13 nucleotides align to TRBD2. The CDR3 loop spans 14 amino acids. V dropped 4 bases and J dropped 13; count of bases not matched to a gene: 10. CDR1 is GTSNPN, CDR2 SVGIG, per germline (reference sequence). The CDR3: CAWTTSGGTQSQFF. The CDR3 DNA follows: TGTGCCTGGACGACTAGCGGGGGGACCCAATCACAGTTCTTC.

The chain joins TRBV11-2 to TRBJ2-7; D is possibly TRBD1 (7 bases). Between the trimmed V and J ends, which lost 7 bases and 1 base, there was a span of 14 bases. CDR3 size: 14 residues. The germline gives CDR1 SGHAT, CDR2 FQNNGV. The CDR3: CASTLSGGSYEQYF. In DNA form, the CDR3 reads TGTGCCAGCACTCTTTCAGGGGGGTCCTACGAGCAGTACTTC.

The chain has TRBV9 and TRBJ1-2; no definite D call. There are 15 residues in the CDR3. V was shortened by 0 bases and J by 5 bases, with 14 bases between the two germline ends. Per germline, CDR1 SGDLS and CDR2 YYNGEE. The CDR3 here is CASSVAETLRYGYTF. The CDR3 coding sequence is TGTGCCAGCAGCGTAGCCGAGACATTGCGTTATGGCTACACCTTC. The whole variable domain, remainder taken from reference TRBV9 and TRBJ1-2, is DSGVTQTPKHLITATGQRVTLRCSPRSGDLSVYWYQQSLDQGLQFLIQYYNGEERAKGNILERFSAQQFPDLHSELNLSSLELGDSALYFCASSVAETLRYGYTFGSGTRLTVV.

The chain carries TRBV11-3 and TRBJ2-1, with D maybe TRBD1 (6 bases). The CDR3 length is 16 residues. The germline V gene has CDR1 SGHNT and CDR2 YENEEA. Trimming shortened V by 4 bases and J by 10 bases, and 23 bases separated the two germline ends. CDR3 bases: TGTGCCAGCAGCTCTCACAACACATTTCTTGGGGGCGAGCAGTTCTTC. This translates into CASSSHNTFLGGEQFF.

The V and J genes are TRBV7-2 and TRBJ2-7; TRBD2 matches at 9 bases. After removal of 3 bases from V and 5 bases from J, the junction contained 8 bases not matched to a gene. In germline, CDR1 is SGHTA, CDR2 FQGNSA. This CDR3 spans 15 amino acids. This chain's CDR3 is CASSLRSGGQNEQYF. CDR3 DNA sequence: TGTGCCAGCAGCTTGAGGAGCGGGGGGCAGAACGAGCAGTACTTC.

The chain combines TRBV10-3 with TRBJ1-3; D is unclear. Trimming took off 4 bases at V and 3 bases at J, with 10 bases between the two ends. Germline values: CDR1 ENHRY, CDR2 SYGVKD. The length of the CDR3 is 14 residues. CDR3 in amino acids: CAISGESSGNTIYF. In DNA form, the CDR3 reads TGTGCCATCAGTGGGGAGAGCAGTGGAAACACCATATATTTT.

V usage is TRBV7-2 and J usage is TRBJ1-4; tentative D call: TRBD1 (5 bases). This CDR3 has 14 amino acids. Germline values: CDR1 SGHTA, CDR2 FQGNSA. The V and J ends lost 5 bases and 4 bases respectively, with 11 bases between them. The CDR3 DNA reads TGTGCCAGCAGCGCAGGGCGGGGTAATGAAAAACTGTTTTTT. Protein: CASSAGRGNEKLFF.

The chain combines TRBV12-3 or TRBV12-4 with TRBJ1-2, with 7 bases matching TRBD1. The CDR3 is 13 residues long. J gave up 8 bases and V 6 bases, and 9 bases lay outside the gene matches. Written as DNA, the CDR3 is TGTGCCAGCAGAACCACAGGGGACGGCGGCTACACCTTC. It translates to CASRTTGDGGYTF.

V gene TRBV4-3 combines with J gene TRBJ1-1, with D perhaps matching TRBD1 (5 bases). Trimming took off 0 bases at V and 2 bases at J, with 10 bases between the two ends. Germline CDR1 and CDR2: LGHNA and YSLEER. The CDR3 has 15 amino acids. CDR3 in amino acids: CASSQERGYNTEAFF. CDR3 bases: TGCGCCAGCAGCCAAGAAAGGGGATACAACACTGAAGCTTTCTTT.

The chain links TRBV7-3 to TRBJ2-7; 8 bases agree with TRBD1. Germline V gives CDR1 SGHTA, CDR2 FQGTGA. V lost 5 bases, J lost 3 bases, and 3 bases stayed unmatched. The CDR3 length is 13 residues. Written as DNA, the CDR3 is TGTGCCAGCAGCACCGGACAGGGCTACGAGCAGTACTTC. It codes for CASSTGQGYEQYF.

The rearrangement joins TRBV18 to TRBJ2-7; unclear D gene. V lost 3 bases, J lost 1 base, and 13 bases lay in between. The CDR3 has 15 amino acids. The germline V gene encodes CDR1 KGHSH and CDR2 LQKENI. The CDR3 reads CASSPKPVPSYEQYF. The CDR3 coding sequence is TGTGCCAGCTCACCTAAGCCGGTGCCTTCCTACGAGCAGTACTTC.

V is TRBV12-3 or TRBV12-4 and J is TRBJ1-1; D might be TRBD1 (6 bases). V dropped 4 bases and J dropped 11 bases, with 11 bases sitting between them. CDR3 length: 11 residues. In DNA, the CDR3 is TGTGCCAGCAGTTCCAGGGGAGAGGCTTTCTTT. Protein sequence: CASSSRGEAFF.

The chain links TRBV9 to TRBJ1-2; D uncertain. The V and J ends lost 4 bases and 4 bases respectively, with 8 bases between them. This CDR3 contains 12 residues. Germline V gives CDR1 SGDLS, CDR2 YYNGEE. The CDR3 here is CASSTTPYGYTF. For the CDR3, the DNA is TGTGCCAGCAGCACAACGCCCTATGGCTACACCTTC. The variable domain in full, with the rest retrieved from reference TRBV9 and TRBJ1-2, is DSGVTQTPKHLITATGQRVTLRCSPRSGDLSVYWYQQSLDQGLQFLIQYYNGEERAKGNILERFSAQQFPDLHSELNLSSLELGDSALYFCASSTTPYGYTFGSGTRLTVV.